The text below deals with one T cell receptor beta chain. Taking its sample share into account, this clone is medium-sized (0.01 to 0.1%). What this receptor recognizes is not known. No base qualities exist here, and no much larger clone lies one base off it. Peripheral blood and lesional scalp punch biopsies were obtained from patients with alopecia areata. PBMCs were isolated by density centrifugation and stained for CD3, CD4 and CD8, and CD4+ and CD8+ T cells were sorted on a FACSAria. This sample stems from a study of CD8+ T cells in alopecia areata (dated by TCRdb to between 2017 and 2018). With regard to the full study: The treated patients, all with moderate-to-severe alopecia areata, were enrolled in an open-label pilot trial of oral tofacitinib given at 5 to 10 mg twice daily. Scalp clonality was compared across normal scalp (n=4), patchy alopecia areata scalp (n=8), and alopecia totalis/universalis scalp (n=8). Tofacitinib was given for 6 to 18 months, followed by 6 months of follow-up off drug to assess delayed response and recurrence. Biopsies were taken from tofacitinib-treated patients at baseline and again at 4 and 24 weeks into treatment, and several of those patients also had a later scalp biopsy. Scalp tissue and sorted CD4+ and CD8+ peripheral blood T cells from patchy and totalis/universalis alopecia areata patients and from healthy controls were covered by human TCRbeta sequencing. TCRbeta CDR3 regions were amplified by immunoSEQ multiplex PCR with 35 Vbeta forward and 13 Jbeta reverse primers. In both human patients and the C3H/HeJ mouse model, the study applied high-throughput TCRbeta sequencing to look at T cell clonal expansion in alopecia areata. RNA was obtained with the PAXgene miRNA kit for fixed scalp, the miRNeasy kit for PBMCs, and the RNeasy kit for mouse skin.

The CDR3 measures 12 amino acids from cysteine to phenylalanine. Left in the record is the CDR3 DNA by itself, 36 bases read in frame from the first base. V was cut back by 6 bases and J by 6 bases, leaving a gap of 12 bases between them. From a lookup of the germline V gene (reference sequence), CDR1 and CDR2 are MNHNY and SVGAGI. The full study reports these points: Compared with normal scalp, lesional scalp, particularly in alopecia totalis/universalis, had higher clonality and more expanded CD8+ clones, which suggests antigenic drive. Shared TCR sequences between patients were less evident than in mice, which may be partly attributable to HLA diversity in the patient population. Scalp TCR repertoire analysis is complicated because resident alphabeta T cells in normal human skin are also sequenced, whereas mouse skin is dominated by gammadelta T cells.

The receptor library was made with the immunoSEQ multiplex PCR assay. RNA was extracted from all samples and reverse transcribed into cDNA, which served as template for TCR sequencing. SuperScript III was used for first-strand cDNA synthesis, primed with a 2:1 mix of oligo-dT and random hexamers. A synthetic immune receptor repertoire was used to gauge amplification bias, and whatever bias remained was removed computationally. The authors' analysis ran thus. After raw reads were preprocessed to remove errors, the CDR3 was defined following IMGT conventions as running from the conserved cysteine to phenylalanine. Clonality was computed by normalizing Shannon entropy by log2 of the number of productive unique TCRs and subtracting the result from 1. CD4 or CD8 identity of scalp clones was inferred by cross-referencing scalp TCRbeta sequences with sorted blood CD4 and CD8 repertoires. Here the immuneACCESS table is served through TCRdb, limited to in-frame sequences with V and J called. Missing clones are a known gap in these copies; in checked studies unresolved V genes cover under half, and the rest lacks a known reason. That table is the source of V, J and clone size, and D and trimming were worked out from the DNA. This sample holds more than 85,000 clones; under 45% were observed only once. Under 0.9% of the sample goes to the ten largest clones.

The rearranged chain carries TRBV6-6 and TRBJ2-7; the D segment cannot be called with confidence. The source is a human donor with alopecia areata. The sample taken for sequencing was CD4+ T cells sorted from blood. The CDR3 protein: CASSQMGAEQYF. The DNA sequence reads TGTGCCAGCAGCCAAATGGGCGCCGAGCAGTACTTC.